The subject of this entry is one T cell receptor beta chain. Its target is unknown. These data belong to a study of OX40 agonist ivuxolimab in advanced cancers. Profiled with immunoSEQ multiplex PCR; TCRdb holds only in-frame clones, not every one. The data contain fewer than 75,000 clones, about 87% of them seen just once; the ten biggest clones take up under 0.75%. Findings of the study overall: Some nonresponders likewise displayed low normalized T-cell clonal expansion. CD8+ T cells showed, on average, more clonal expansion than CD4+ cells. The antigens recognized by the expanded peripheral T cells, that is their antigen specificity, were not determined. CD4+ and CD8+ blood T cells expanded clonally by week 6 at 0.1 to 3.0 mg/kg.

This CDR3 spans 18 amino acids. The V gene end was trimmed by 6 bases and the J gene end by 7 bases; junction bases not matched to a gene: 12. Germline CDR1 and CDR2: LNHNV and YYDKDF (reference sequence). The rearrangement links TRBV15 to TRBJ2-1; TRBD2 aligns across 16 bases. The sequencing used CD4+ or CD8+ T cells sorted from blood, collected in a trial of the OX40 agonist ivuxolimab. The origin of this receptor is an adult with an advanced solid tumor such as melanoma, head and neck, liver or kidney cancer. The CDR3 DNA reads TGTGCCACCAGTATTCCCTCCGGGACTAGCGGGAGGGCTAATGAGCAGTTCTTC. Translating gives CATSIPSGTSGRANEQFF.